One sample yielded the 26 T cell receptor beta chains listed below, sequenced in a study of T-cell memory formation after mild COVID-19. TCRdb fed the 5' RACE reads into MiXCR, producing one record per CDR3 protein. The sample comprises about 560,000 distinct CDR3 sequences, 15% to 20% of which are singletons, and approximately 8.1% rests with the top ten. The specimen sequenced was PBMCs or a T cell subset sorted from them (not recorded which). The receptors were sampled from an adult woman who had mild COVID-19 (a few samples of this study predate the infection). Cell type and time point are not known.

CDR3 in amino acids: CASSVSGGALETQYF. In DNA form, the CDR3 reads TGTGCCAGCAGCGTCAGCGGGGGGGCGTTAGAGACCCAGTACTTC. The chain carries TRBV9 and TRBJ2-5; 10 bases are a match to TRBD2. Germline-derived CDR1 and CDR2 are SGDLS and YYNGEE. The CDR3 has 15 residues. V dropped 2 bases and J dropped 4; count of bases not matched to a gene: 5.

This clonotype was seen a handful of times. The chain employs TRBV7-8 and TRBJ1-1; maybe TRBD1 (6 bases). Per the germline V gene, CDR1 is SGHVS and CDR2 is FQNEAQ. The CDR3 is 15 amino acids. Between the trimmed V and J ends, which lost 5 bases and 2 bases, there was a span of 15 bases. This CDR3 is CASSQLGGSNTEAFF. Here the CDR3 DNA reads TGTGCCAGCAGCCAATTGGGGGGCTCAAACACTGAAGCTTTCTTT.

This chain links TRBV7-6 with TRBJ2-1; a weak D match, TRBD1 (6 bases). The CDR3 totals 17 residues. Germline CDR1 reads SGHVS; CDR2 reads FNYEAQ. Trimming left V 8 bases short and J 2 bases short, with 22 bases between. As DNA, the CDR3 is TGTGCCAGCTCAGAAGGAAGAGGGACACTTACCTACAATGAGCAGTTCTTC. Translated, it gives CASSEGRGTLTYNEQFF.

This clonotype has more than one count but fewer than ten. V gene TRBV7-8 combines with J gene TRBJ1-1; no clear D gene. Trimming cost V 0 bases and J 7 bases, with 12 bases left between them. Germline loops: CDR1 SGHVS, CDR2 FQNEAQ. The CDR3 sequence is 14 residues long. This CDR3 reads CASSLASRAGEAFF. The CDR3 DNA reads TGTGCCAGCAGCTTAGCGTCGAGGGCGGGTGAAGCTTTCTTT.

This clonotype was detected a few times. The chain employs TRBV12-3 or TRBV12-4 and TRBJ2-3; tentatively, D is TRBD2 (5 bases). The CDR3 is made up of 15 amino acids. V lost 3 bases, J lost 4 bases, and 14 bases lay in between. As DNA, the CDR3 is TGTGCCAGCAGTTTGGAGGCAGGCCGAGCAGATACGCAGTATTTT. This translates into CASSLEAGRADTQYF.

In this sample, this clonotype turned up many times. This rearrangement joins TRBV7-3 to TRBJ2-5; D is ambiguous. Germline CDR1 SGHTA, CDR2 FQGTGA. Trimming removed 4 bases at V and 1 base at J, with 7 bases between. This CDR3 spans 13 amino acids. The CDR3: CASSYIPQETQYF. The DNA of the CDR3 is TGTGCCAGCAGCTATATCCCCCAAGAGACCCAGTACTTC.

V usage is TRBV12-3 or TRBV12-4 and J usage is TRBJ1-1, with D possibly matching TRBD1 (6 bases). This CDR3 region has 14 residues. Trimming cost V 3 bases and J 1 base, with 9 bases left between them. CDR3 sequence: CASSLGTPNTEAFF. CDR3 nucleotide sequence: TGTGCCAGCAGTTTGGGGACACCGAACACTGAAGCTTTCTTT.

This clonotype was seen a handful of times. The genes are TRBV12-3 or TRBV12-4 and TRBJ2-7; D ambiguous. This CDR3 has 12 amino acids. Trimming took off 5 bases at V and 6 bases at J, with 11 bases between the two ends. The DNA of the CDR3 is TGTGCCAGCAGTCAGGACGTCCCCGAGCAGTACTTC. This codes for CASSQDVPEQYF.

This clonotype was observed many times. The genes are TRBV20-1 and TRBJ1-1, with 7 bases that match TRBD1. This CDR3 is built from 14 residues. V was clipped by 5 bases and J by 2 bases; unmatched bases: 8. CDR1 and CDR2 from the germline V gene are DFQATT and SNEGSKA (reference sequence). CDR3 nucleotide sequence: TGCAGTGCTTTCTTCAGGGGGGGAAACACTGAAGCTTTCTTT. This gives the protein CSAFFRGGNTEAFF.

This clonotype was counted only a few times. The genes are TRBV7-2 and TRBJ1-1; 8 nucleotides match TRBD1. CDR3 length: 15 residues. The V and J ends lost 5 bases and 4 bases, in that order; junction bases with no gene match: 9. From germline, CDR1 is SGHTA and CDR2 FQGNSA. CDR3 residues: CASSVLQGGTTEAFF. In DNA, the CDR3 is TGTGCCAGCAGCGTCCTACAGGGGGGTACCACTGAAGCTTTCTTT.

V and J are TRBV20-1 and TRBJ1-4; possibly TRBD1 for D (6 bases). V dropped 3 bases and J dropped 3 bases, with 8 bases sitting between them. The V gene's germline CDR1 is DFQATT and CDR2 SNEGSKA (reference sequence). There are 13 residues in the CDR3. The CDR3 loop is CSARGHANEKLFF. CDR3 DNA: TGCAGTGCTAGGGGACACGCTAATGAAAAACTGTTTTTT.

The sample holds a few counts of this clonotype. The V gene is TRBV5-4, the J gene TRBJ1-1; D might be TRBD1 (5 bases). Germline lookup yields CDR1 SGHNT and CDR2 YYREEE (reference sequence). The CDR3 extends over 15 amino acids. V was clipped by 5 bases and J by 4 bases, with 18 bases between them. The CDR3 DNA is TGTGCCAGCAGAAATACACAGGATCTGCTCACTGAAGCTTTCTTT. Encoded protein: CASRNTQDLLTEAFF.

This clonotype was seen a few times. The V gene is TRBV6-2 or TRBV6-3, the J gene TRBJ2-7, with 9 nucleotides matching TRBD1. The CDR3 covers 14 residues. The germline V gene has CDR1 MNHEY and CDR2 SVGEGT. J gave up 5 bases and V 2 bases, and 4 bases lay outside the gene matches. CDR3 DNA: TGTGCCAGCAGTTACCGGGGACAGGGCGACGAGCAGTACTTC. It translates to CASSYRGQGDEQYF.

The chain employs TRBV24-1 and TRBJ2-1, with 8 bases identical to TRBD2. V lost 12 bases and J lost 13; bases outside the gene matches: 10. The CDR3 consists of 11 residues. The germline V gene encodes CDR1 KGHDR and CDR2 SFDVKD. Here the CDR3 reads CASERESTQFF. CDR3 in DNA: TGTGCCTCCGAGCGGGAGAGTACTCAGTTCTTC.

This clonotype occurred many times. The chain is built from TRBV9 and TRBJ2-1; tentatively, D is TRBD2 (6 bases). The CDR3 length is 13 residues. Trimming stripped 2 bases from V and 4 bases from J, with 7 bases between. Per the germline V gene, CDR1 is SGDLS and CDR2 is YYNGEE. DNA for the CDR3: TGTGCCAGCAGCGTGGCGGGGTACAATGAGCAGTTCTTC. Encoded protein: CASSVAGYNEQFF.

This clonotype has a handful of counts. This rearrangement joins TRBV20-1 to TRBJ1-5; D perhaps matches TRBD1 (6 bases). Germline V gene sequence: CDR1 DFQATT, CDR2 SNEGSKA (reference sequence). The CDR3 extends over 16 amino acids. The germline V and J ends were trimmed by 1 base and 4 bases, with 17 bases remaining between them. The CDR3 region has the DNA TGCAGTGCTAGAGTCGAGAGTAGGACAGTTAATCAGCCCCAGCATTTT. This sequence encodes CSARVESRTVNQPQHF.

This clonotype has more than one count but fewer than ten. The genes are TRBV7-9 and TRBJ2-5, with TRBD2 matching 15 bases. The trim removed 4 bases at V and 5 bases at J, leaving 11 bases unmatched. There are 18 residues in the CDR3. Germline assignment: CDR1 SEHNR and CDR2 FQNEAQ (reference sequence). DNA of the CDR3: TGTGCCAGCAGCTCTTCCGGGACTAGCGGGAGGTCCGGGGAGACCCAGTACTTC. Residues: CASSSSGTSGRSGETQYF.

This clonotype was counted ten times or more. The V gene is TRBV7-9, the J gene TRBJ2-7; unclear D gene. This CDR3 has 13 amino acids. Trimming cost V 1 base and J 3 bases, with 7 bases left between them. Looked up from germline, CDR1 is SEHNR and CDR2 is FQNEAQ (reference sequence). CDR3 region: CASSLDPGYEQYF. The CDR3 bases are TGTGCCAGCAGCTTAGACCCCGGCTACGAGCAGTACTTC.

The V call is TRBV9, the J call TRBJ1-5, with a possible D match to TRBD1 (5 bases). Trimming removed 3 bases from V and 3 bases from J, with 13 bases in between. Germline assignment: CDR1 SGDLS and CDR2 YYNGEE. This CDR3 spans 15 amino acids. The CDR3 loop is CASSASGRDNQPQHF. CDR3 DNA sequence: TGTGCCAGCAGCGCATCAGGGCGGGACAATCAGCCCCAGCATTTT.

This clonotype appeared a few times. The chain recombines TRBV27 with TRBJ1-1, with D possibly being TRBD1 (6 bases). This CDR3 spans 16 amino acids. CDR1 is MNHEY, CDR2 SMNVEV, per germline (reference sequence). Between the trimmed V and J ends, which lost 2 bases and 3 bases, there was a span of 16 bases. CDR3 DNA: TGTGCCAGCAGTTTAATCACAGCCAAGGGGGACACTGAAGCTTTCTTT. Its protein is CASSLITAKGDTEAFF.

On this clonotype itself: Germline is not matched at one junction end, which may reflect a read error. The V gene is TRBV6-2 or TRBV6-3, the J gene TRBJ2-1; 10 nucleotides match TRBD2. This CDR3 contains 14 residues. Germline V gene data show CDR1 as MNHEY and CDR2 as SVGEGT. CDR3 coding DNA: TGTGCCAGCAGTTACTCGATCGGGACTAGCGCAAGCCTGTTC. Translation gives CASSYSIGTSASLF.

This clonotype came up a few times. V gene TRBV20-1 combines with J gene TRBJ2-1, with 13 bases lining up with TRBD2. This CDR3 is built from 16 residues. Germline V gives CDR1 DFQATT, CDR2 SNEGSKA (reference sequence). V trimming: 1 base; J trimming: 7 bases; junction bases outside the gene matches: 7. The DNA of the CDR3 is TGCAGTGCTAGAGGACTAGCGGGGGGTTTCCGTAATGAGCAGTTCTTC. As protein: CSARGLAGGFRNEQFF.

This chain links TRBV5-1 with TRBJ1-2; D ambiguous. The CDR3 sequence is 14 residues long. V lost 0 bases and J 4 bases, leaving 10 bases between the germline ends. Germline loops: CDR1 SGHRS, CDR2 YFSETQ. CDR3 bases: TGCGCCAGCAGCTTGGAACAGACCTTCTATGGCTACACCTTC. It yields the protein CASSLEQTFYGYTF. The full variable domain, completed using reference TRBV5-1 and TRBJ1-2, is KAGVTQTPRYLIKTRGQQVTLSCSPISGHRSVSWYQQTPGQGLQFLFEYFSETQRNKGNFPGRFSGRQFSNSRSEMNVSTLELGDSALYLCASSLEQTFYGYTFGSGTRLTVV.

The chain has TRBV5-1 and TRBJ1-1; D possibly corresponds to TRBD1 (6 bases). CDR1 SGHRS and CDR2 YFSETQ come from the germline V gene. Trimming took off 0 bases at V and 3 bases at J, with 12 bases between the two ends. The CDR3 has 15 amino acids. The CDR3 is CASSLAQGRHTEAFF. The CDR3 DNA is TGCGCCAGCAGCTTGGCACAGGGTCGTCACACTGAAGCTTTCTTT.

This clonotype has just a few counts. The rearrangement links TRBV12-3 or TRBV12-4 to TRBJ1-4; D is possibly TRBD1 (5 bases). V was clipped by 5 bases and J by 5 bases, with 18 bases between them. CDR3 length equals 16 residues. For the CDR3, the DNA is TGTGCCAGCAGTCTCCGTGGGGCCGCCTCAAATGAAAAACTGTTTTTT. Protein product: CASSLRGAASNEKLFF.

The chain links TRBV20-1 to TRBJ1-5; 9 bases fit TRBD1. V was pared by 6 bases and J by 6 bases, with 12 bases of the junction left unmatched. The CDR3 spans 15 residues. Per germline, CDR1 DFQATT and CDR2 SNEGSKA (reference sequence). CDR3 sequence reads: CSAQSRGQGGQPQHF. CDR3 DNA sequence: TGCAGTGCCCAGAGTCGGGGACAGGGAGGTCAGCCCCAGCATTTT.